A selection of T cell receptor beta chains follows, all from one sample in a study of control samples from healthy donors and cancer patients. Repertoires were generated with immunoSEQ multiplex PCR, while TCRdb's copy carries only in-frame clones and drops some. The sample has about 190,000 clones; about 90% are singletons. The sample was blood. All receptors derive from a man aged 25-40 years in good health. Both conserved end residues are part of each CDR3. Each record gives: CDR3 length, D gene, J gene, V gene, clone size, CDR3 protein, CDR3 DNA. D genes are given only for firm matches. Not all rows give a size; the values are once, few, many and, for expanded clones, a class.

length: 14
D: NA
J: TRBJ2-2
V: TRBV30
size: NA
CDR3: CAWMAARNTGELFF
DNA: TGTGCCTGGATGGCGGCACGGAACACCGGGGAGCTGTTTTTT

length: 13
D: NA
J: TRBJ2-3
V: TRBV5-4
size: NA
CDR3: CASSPGSTDTQYF
DNA: TGTGCCAGCAGCCCGGGGAGCACAGATACGCAGTATTTT

length: 14
D: NA
J: TRBJ1-5
V: TRBV10-3
size: NA
CDR3: CAISEDRVNQPQHF
DNA: TGTGCCATCAGTGAGGACAGAGTAAATCAGCCCCAGCATTTT

length: 13
D: NA
J: TRBJ2-4
V: TRBV2
size: NA
CDR3: CASGRGVKNIQYF
DNA: TGTGCCAGCGGGAGGGGGGTCAAAAACATTCAGTACTTC

length: 16
D: NA
J: TRBJ1-6
V: TRBV3-1/TRBV3-2
size: once
CDR3: CASSQGPGGRNSPLHF
DNA: TGTGCCAGCAGCCAAGGACCCGGGGGCCGTAATTCACCCCTCCACTTT

length: 16
D: TRBD2
J: TRBJ2-1
V: TRBV7-3
size: NA
CDR3: CASSITSGGAYNEQFF
DNA: TGTGCCAGCAGTATAACTAGCGGGGGGGCCTACAATGAGCAGTTCTTC

length: 18
D: TRBD1
J: TRBJ1-1
V: TRBV7-8
size: NA
CDR3: CASSVVAGTGILYTEAFF
DNA: TGTGCCAGCAGCGTGGTGGCCGGGACAGGGATATTGTACACTGAAGCTTTCTTT

length: 15
D: NA
J: TRBJ2-1
V: TRBV9
size: NA
CDR3: CASSKRVAGYNEQFF
DNA: TGTGCCAGCAGCAAAAGAGTGGCCGGATACAATGAGCAGTTCTTC

length: 17
D: TRBD1
J: TRBJ1-6
V: TRBV5-4
size: NA
CDR3: CASSLVGGSSYNSPLHF
DNA: TGTGCCAGCAGCTTGGTAGGGGGCAGCTCCTATAATTCACCCCTCCACTTT

length: 13
D: NA
J: TRBJ2-5
V: TRBV18
size: NA
CDR3: CASSPPVGETQYF
DNA: TGTGCCAGCTCACCACCGGTAGGGGAGACCCAGTACTTC

length: 17
D: NA
J: TRBJ1-3
V: TRBV4-1
size: once
CDR3: CASSPQPGQTAGNTIYF
DNA: TGCGCCAGCAGCCCTCAACCGGGACAAACTGCGGGAAACACCATATATTTT

length: 9
D: NA
J: TRBJ2-7
V: TRBV12-3/TRBV12-4
size: NA
CDR3: CASGLEQYF
DNA: TGTGCCAGCGGTCTGGAGCAGTACTTC

length: 16
D: TRBD1
J: TRBJ2-2
V: TRBV28
size: NA
CDR3: CASNYWTGPLTGELFF
DNA: TGTGCCAGCAACTATTGGACAGGGCCCCTCACCGGGGAGCTGTTTTTT

length: 12
D: NA
J: TRBJ2-7
V: TRBV19
size: once
CDR3: CASSMNYYEQYF
DNA: TGTGCCAGTAGTATGAATTACTACGAGCAGTACTTC

length: 11
D: NA
J: TRBJ1-2
V: TRBV12-3/TRBV12-4
size: NA
CDR3: CASSLNYGYTF
DNA: TGTGCCAGCAGCCTTAACTATGGCTACACCTTC

length: 13
D: NA
J: TRBJ2-7
V: TRBV5-1
size: NA
CDR3: CASSFSTEHEQYF
DNA: TGCGCCAGCAGCTTCAGTACGGAGCACGAGCAGTACTTC

length: 15
D: TRBD1
J: TRBJ2-3
V: TRBV10-3
size: NA
CDR3: CAISKTTGSGDTQYF
DNA: TGTGCCATCAGTAAAACGACAGGGAGCGGTGATACGCAGTATTTT

length: 16
D: TRBD2
J: TRBJ2-7
V: TRBV5-1
size: NA
CDR3: CASSLPQRGGLYEQYF
DNA: TGCGCCAGCAGCTTACCACAGCGGGGGGGCCTCTACGAGCAGTACTTC

length: 14
D: NA
J: TRBJ2-1
V: TRBV3-1/TRBV3-2
size: NA
CDR3: CASSQMARENEQFF
DNA: TGTGCCAGCAGCCAAATGGCCAGGGAGAATGAGCAGTTCTTC

length: 10
D: NA
J: TRBJ1-5
V: TRBV6-5
size: NA
CDR3: CASGSQPQHF
DNA: TGTGCCAGCGGCAGTCAGCCCCAGCATTTT

length: 13
D: TRBD1
J: TRBJ1-1
V: TRBV7-9
size: NA
CDR3: CASRQTGTTEAFF
DNA: TGTGCCAGCAGACAGACAGGGACCACTGAAGCTTTCTTT

length: 14
D: TRBD1
J: TRBJ1-2
V: TRBV6-1
size: NA
CDR3: CASSETTGIYGYTF
DNA: TGTGCCAGCAGTGAAACGACAGGGATCTATGGCTACACCTTC

length: 14
D: TRBD1
J: TRBJ2-7
V: TRBV7-3
size: once
CDR3: CASSVRDRGSEQYF
DNA: TGTGCCAGCAGCGTCCGGGACAGGGGTTCCGAGCAGTACTTC

length: 15
D: NA
J: TRBJ1-6
V: TRBV7-9
size: NA
CDR3: CASSQGFGGNSPLHF
DNA: TGTGCCAGCAGCCAGGGGTTTGGTGGTAATTCACCCCTCCACTTT

length: 15
D: TRBD2
J: TRBJ2-7
V: TRBV5-1
size: NA
CDR3: CASRSLAGVSYEQYF
DNA: TGCGCCAGCAGAAGTCTAGCGGGGGTCTCCTACGAGCAGTACTTC

length: 12
D: TRBD1
J: TRBJ1-1
V: TRBV5-4
size: NA
CDR3: CASSSGQGSAFF
DNA: TGTGCCAGCAGCTCCGGACAGGGATCAGCTTTCTTT

length: 13
D: NA
J: TRBJ1-2
V: TRBV5-1
size: once
CDR3: CASSFEGYDGYTF
DNA: TGCGCCAGCAGCTTTGAGGGATATGATGGCTACACCTTC

length: 13
D: NA
J: TRBJ2-1
V: TRBV21-1
size: NA
CDR3: CASSKDPRNEQFF
DNA: TGTGCCAGCAGCAAAGACCCCAGAAATGAGCAGTTCTTC

length: 16
D: NA
J: TRBJ2-1
V: TRBV27
size: NA
CDR3: CASSRPGLSSYNEQFF
DNA: TGTGCCAGCAGTCGCCCGGGACTGAGCTCCTACAATGAGCAGTTCTTC

length: 14
D: TRBD1
J: TRBJ1-1
V: TRBV18
size: once
CDR3: CASSRDRQNTEAFF
DNA: TGTGCCAGCTCGCGGGACAGACAGAACACTGAAGCTTTCTTT

length: 15
D: TRBD1
J: TRBJ1-1
V: TRBV19
size: NA
CDR3: CASSGKDRGLTEAFF
DNA: TGTGCCAGTAGTGGGAAGGACAGGGGATTAACTGAAGCTTTCTTT

length: 12
D: NA
J: TRBJ1-6
V: TRBV9
size: NA
CDR3: CASGRGFSPLHF
DNA: TGTGCCAGCGGTAGGGGATTCTCACCCCTCCACTTT

length: 17
D: TRBD1
J: TRBJ2-2
V: TRBV7-3
size: NA
CDR3: CASSLTGRGPYTGELFF
DNA: TGTGCCAGCAGCTTAACCGGCAGGGGGCCGTACACCGGGGAGCTGTTTTTT

length: 16
D: TRBD2
J: TRBJ2-1
V: TRBV7-9
size: once
CDR3: CASSLGGASGGDEQFF
DNA: TGTGCCAGCAGCTTAGGGGGGGCTAGCGGGGGCGATGAGCAGTTCTTC

length: 14
D: NA
J: TRBJ1-6
V: TRBV19
size: NA
CDR3: CATTLGDISSPLHF
DNA: TGTGCCACCACCCTGGGGGACATAAGTTCACCCCTCCACTTT

length: 12
D: NA
J: TRBJ1-5
V: TRBV4-1
size: few
CDR3: CASSQPGQPQHF
DNA: TGCGCCAGCAGCCAACCGGGGCAGCCCCAGCATTTT

length: 15
D: NA
J: TRBJ1-1
V: TRBV2
size: NA
CDR3: CASIIERGRDTEAFF
DNA: TGTGCCAGCATTATTGAAAGGGGTAGAGACACTGAAGCTTTCTTT

length: 14
D: TRBD1
J: TRBJ1-2
V: TRBV5-1
size: once
CDR3: CASNTGQGSYGYTF
DNA: TGCGCCAGCAACACCGGACAGGGCTCCTATGGCTACACCTTC

length: 15
D: NA
J: TRBJ2-2
V: TRBV27
size: NA
CDR3: CASSLSSGNTGELFF
DNA: TGTGCCAGCAGTTTATCTAGCGGGAACACCGGGGAGCTGTTTTTT

length: 13
D: NA
J: TRBJ1-4
V: TRBV5-8
size: NA
CDR3: CASSLNRDEKLFF
DNA: TGTGCCAGCAGCTTGAACAGGGATGAAAAACTGTTTTTT

length: 15
D: NA
J: TRBJ1-5
V: TRBV7-8
size: NA
CDR3: CASSPRRGSNQPQHF
DNA: TGTGCCAGCAGCCCTCGACGGGGGTCTAATCAGCCCCAGCATTTT

length: 17
D: NA
J: TRBJ2-4
V: TRBV5-5
size: NA
CDR3: CASSPDRAGLAKNIQYF
DNA: TGTGCCAGCAGCCCGGACCGAGCGGGCTTAGCCAAAAACATTCAGTACTTC

length: 12
D: NA
J: TRBJ2-7
V: TRBV6-5
size: once
CDR3: CASRSSSYEQYF
DNA: TGTGCCAGCAGGTCCAGCTCCTACGAGCAGTACTTC

length: 17
D: TRBD1
J: TRBJ2-7
V: TRBV9
size: NA
CDR3: CASSPRQSGQDPYEQYF
DNA: TGTGCCAGCAGCCCCCGCCAGTCGGGACAGGACCCCTACGAGCAGTACTTC

length: 14
D: NA
J: TRBJ2-1
V: TRBV7-9
size: NA
CDR3: CASSLTISYNEQFF
DNA: TGTGCCAGCAGCTTAACTATTTCCTACAATGAGCAGTTCTTC

length: 15
D: TRBD2
J: TRBJ2-2
V: TRBV7-2
size: NA
CDR3: CASRRGGSNTGELFF
DNA: TGTGCCAGCAGGCGCGGGGGATCGAACACCGGGGAGCTGTTTTTT

length: 18
D: TRBD2
J: TRBJ2-3
V: TRBV3-1/TRBV3-2
size: NA
CDR3: CASSQWAWSLAGSDTQYF
DNA: TGTGCCAGCAGCCAATGGGCTTGGTCACTAGCGGGGTCAGATACGCAGTATTTT

length: 14
D: NA
J: TRBJ2-3
V: TRBV6-4
size: many
CDR3: CASSVRGEGDTQYF
DNA: TGTGCCAGCAGTGTGAGGGGGGAAGGGGATACGCAGTATTTT

length: 19
D: TRBD2
J: TRBJ2-1
V: TRBV6-6
size: NA
CDR3: CASSQNGLAGGRAYNEQFF
DNA: TGTGCCAGCAGTCAAAACGGACTAGCGGGGGGGCGGGCCTACAATGAGCAGTTCTTC

length: 16
D: TRBD2
J: TRBJ2-3
V: TRBV5-4
size: NA
CDR3: CASSGSGGAIGDTQYF
DNA: TGTGCCAGCAGCGGTAGCGGGGGGGCAATTGGAGATACGCAGTATTTT